This T cell receptor beta chain is drawn from a study of cytomegalovirus exposure and HLA in healthy donors. Donors had nominal health at sampling but likely had unrecorded immune exposures. This clone was detected only once. The CDR3 spans 11 residues. Per germline, CDR1 DFQATT and CDR2 SNEGSKA (reference sequence). 60 Vbeta and 13 Jbeta primers were used in PCR. Using immunoSEQ multiplex PCR, the repertoire was profiled, and TCRdb retains in-frame clones only, with some absent. The sample consists of roughly 120,000 clones, about three quarters of them appearing once. Sample: PBMCs. This chain connects TRBV20-1 to TRBJ2-3; 12 bases are shared with TRBD2. The sequence was obtained from a woman aged 55-69 years in good health and CMV-seropositive. This CDR3 reads CASGRADTQYF. The CDR3 DNA follows: TGCGCTAGCGGGAGGGCAGATACGCAGTATTTT.